What follows is one T cell receptor beta chain and its context. Its antigen is as yet unknown. CD4+ naive, central memory, regulatory and stem cell-like memory cells were sorted via CD45RO/CCR7/CD25/CD127/CD95/CD27. This sample was taken from a study of beta chain features in type 1 diabetes. The whole isolated RNA underwent reverse transcription, so sequencing captured expressed TCRB transcripts. Average reads for naive, central memory and regulatory T cell samples were about 3.6 million. The repertoire was sequenced with immunoSEQ multiplex PCR; TCRdb's copy has only in-frame clones and lacks some. Of 120,000 or so clones in the sample, around 16% were seen once. The V and J ends lost 3 bases and 2 bases respectively, with 17 bases between them. Looked up from germline, CDR1 is KGHSH and CDR2 is LQKENI. The CDR3 totals 16 residues. Study-level points and caveats: High-TCR-expressing cells could be over-represented by cDNA sequencing. Among patients, naive, central memory and Treg TCRB repertoires appeared more similar than among healthy donors. Shortening that was moderate but significant affected the TCRB CDR3s of Type 1 diabetes patients in all four CD4+ subsets.

This chain uses TRBV18 with TRBJ2-7, with D maybe TRBD1 (5 bases). Sequencing input: central memory CD4+ T cells from blood. This sequence originates from a man aged 18 to 30 with type 1 diabetes. CDR3 region: CASSPSQQVPTYEQYF. Written as DNA, the CDR3 is TGTGCCAGCTCACCGAGTCAACAGGTGCCAACCTACGAGCAGTACTTC.